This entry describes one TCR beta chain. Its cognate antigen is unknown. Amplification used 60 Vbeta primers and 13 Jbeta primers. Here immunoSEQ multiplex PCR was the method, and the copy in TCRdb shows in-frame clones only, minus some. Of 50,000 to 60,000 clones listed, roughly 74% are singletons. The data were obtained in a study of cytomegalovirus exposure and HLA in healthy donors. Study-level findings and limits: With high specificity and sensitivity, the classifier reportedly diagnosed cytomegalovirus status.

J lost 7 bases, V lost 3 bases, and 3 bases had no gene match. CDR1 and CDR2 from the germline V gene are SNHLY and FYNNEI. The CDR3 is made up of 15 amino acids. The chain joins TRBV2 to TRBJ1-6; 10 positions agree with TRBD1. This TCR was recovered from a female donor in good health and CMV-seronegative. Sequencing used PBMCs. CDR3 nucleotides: TGTGCCAGCAGTGATGAGGGACAGGGGAATTCACCCCTCCACTTT. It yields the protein CASSDEGQGNSPLHF.